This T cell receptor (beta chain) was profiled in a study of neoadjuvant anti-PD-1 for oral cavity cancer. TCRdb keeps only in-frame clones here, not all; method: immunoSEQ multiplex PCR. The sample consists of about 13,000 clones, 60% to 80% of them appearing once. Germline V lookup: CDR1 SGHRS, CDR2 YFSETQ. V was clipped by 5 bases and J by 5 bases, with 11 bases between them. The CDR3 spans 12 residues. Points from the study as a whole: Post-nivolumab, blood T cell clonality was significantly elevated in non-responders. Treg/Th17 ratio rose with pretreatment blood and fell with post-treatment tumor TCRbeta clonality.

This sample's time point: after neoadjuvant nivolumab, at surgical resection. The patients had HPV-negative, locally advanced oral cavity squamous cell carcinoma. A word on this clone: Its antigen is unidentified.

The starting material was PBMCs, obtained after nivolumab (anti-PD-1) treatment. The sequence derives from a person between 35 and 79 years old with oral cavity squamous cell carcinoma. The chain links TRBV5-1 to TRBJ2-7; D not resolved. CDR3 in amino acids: CASSRRVNEQYF. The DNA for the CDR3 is TGCGCCAGCAGTCGCAGAGTCAACGAGCAGTACTTC.